This T cell receptor beta chain was found in a study of T cells after yellow fever vaccination. Study summary: Any fraction with a low cell number was prepared using SMART-Seq v4 Ultra Low Input. Points from the study as a whole: The secondary response was weaker but peaked faster, day 5 versus 15. Contaminating bulk clonotypes could be abundant in FACS-sorted repertoires.

As to this clonotype: What it recognizes is unknown.

The CDR3 contains 13 residues. J was trimmed by 5 bases and V by 6 bases; bases with no gene match: 3. Germline V CDR1 and CDR2: LNHDA, SQIVND (reference sequence). A process of 5'RACE template switching, which added a universal primer site and UMIs, was used to make TCR cDNA. In TCRdb, the 5' RACE reads were re-called with MiXCR into one record per CDR3 protein. Found here are about 350,000 distinct CDR3 sequences, roughly 8% of them singletons; the top ten hold approximately 16%. The TCR comes from a man between 18 and 35 years old who received the YFV17D yellow fever vaccine. The chain carries TRBV19 and TRBJ1-4; TRBD1 matches at 7 bases. Sequences were derived from PBMCs, sampled 35 to 50 days after the first yellow fever vaccination. CDR3 sequence: CASRWDSNEKLFF. CDR3 nucleotides: TGTGCCAGTAGATGGGACAGCAATGAAAAACTGTTTTTT.